This T cell receptor (beta chain) came from a study of shared clonotypes between healthy human individuals. A roughly 220 ng quantity of DNA, roughly 30,000 T cell genomes, went into the sorted-subset replicate PCRs. Generated by immunoSEQ multiplex PCR, the TCRdb table keeps only in-frame clones and is missing some. The sample holds roughly 500,000 clones, 90% to 96% seen once. Turning to this clone: Within the sample, other DNA sequences also encode this same CDR3.

V lost 5 bases to trimming and J lost 2 bases, with 10 bases between them. CDR3 length: 13 amino acids. Germline CDR1 is MNHEY and CDR2 is SMNVEV (reference sequence). The sequence was obtained from a woman between 25 and 40 years old in good health. V gene TRBV27 combines with J gene TRBJ2-7, with D tentatively TRBD1 (6 bases). The source material was naive CD4+ T cells sorted from blood. Specified subset: CD45RA+ positively selected. CDR3 in amino acids: CASSKQGTYEQYF. The CDR3 bases are TGTGCCAGCAGTAAACAGGGAACCTACGAGCAGTACTTC.